A selection of T cell receptor beta chains follows, all from one sample in a study of cytomegalovirus exposure and HLA in healthy donors. Only in-frame clones appear in the TCRdb table, and some are missing; sequencing was by immunoSEQ multiplex PCR. Of 110,000 or so clones listed, 74% are singletons. Source material: PBMCs. The receptors shown here come from a woman aged 40 to 50 in good health and CMV-seropositive. Each CDR3 is given with its conserved first and last residue. A D gene is named only where the DNA matches it firmly. A row's size may be missing; if present it is once, few, many or a size class.

D gene | J gene | V gene | clone size | CDR3 DNA | CDR3 protein
. | TRBJ1-2 | TRBV29-1 | few | TGCAGCGTTGATGGGGGGGAGGATGGCTACACCTTC | CSVDGGEDGYTF
. | TRBJ1-2 | TRBV7-8 | . | TGTGCCAGCAGCCCGAGACCGCAGGGAAGAAAGAAGGACTATGGCTACACCTTC | CASSPRPQGRKKDYGYTF
TRBD2 | TRBJ2-2 | TRBV28 | . | TGTGCCGGCAGAGGGCTTACTAGCGGGAGTAACACCGGGGAGCTGTTTTTT | CAGRGLTSGSNTGELFF
. | TRBJ2-5 | TRBV4-2 | . | TGTGCCAGCAGCCAAGATCGGGTTGAGACCCAGTACTTC | CASSQDRVETQYF
. | TRBJ2-7 | TRBV5-4 | . | TGTGCCAGCAGCTTGGCCGTGGGCTTTTCCGACGAGCAGTACTTC | CASSLAVGFSDEQYF
TRBD1 | TRBJ1-2 | TRBV9 | . | TGTGCCAGCAGCCTTAAGGGACAGGACTATGGCTACACCTTC | CASSLKGQDYGYTF
. | TRBJ1-3 | TRBV6-6 | . | TGTGCCAGCAGACTCCGGGGAGAAACTGTAAACACCATATATTTT | CASRLRGETVNTIYF
. | TRBJ2-3 | TRBV25-1 | . | TGTGCCAGCAGTGCGGTACTACTAGGGGATACGCAGTATTTT | CASSAVLLGDTQYF
TRBD1 | TRBJ2-5 | TRBV2 | few | TGTGCCAGCGCGACGGACAGGGAAGACCTCGAGACCCAGTACTTC | CASATDREDLETQYF
TRBD1 | TRBJ1-1 | TRBV4-1 | . | TGCGCCAGCAGCCAAGGACAGGGGATGGGCACTGAAGCTTTCTTT | CASSQGQGMGTEAFF
. | TRBJ2-7 | TRBV19 | . | TGTGCCAGTAGTATAGGAGGAGGGCGCACCTACGAGCAGTACTTC | CASSIGGGRTYEQYF
. | TRBJ2-7 | TRBV30 | once | TGTGCCTGGAAGGACACCATGATCTCCTACGAGCAGTACTTC | CAWKDTMISYEQYF
. | TRBJ2-2 | TRBV7-7 | . | TGTGCTAGCAGCTTTGTTGGAGGCACCGGGGAGCTGTTTTTT | CASSFVGGTGELFF
. | TRBJ2-1 | TRBV18 | once | TGTGCCAGCTCACCAGAGGGGGACGCCTACAATGAGCAGTTCTTC | CASSPEGDAYNEQFF
. | TRBJ1-1 | TRBV5-1 | . | TGCGCCAGCAGCTTCAGGGTAGGGACTGAAGCTTTCTTT | CASSFRVGTEAFF
. | TRBJ2-5 | TRBV12-5 | . | TGTGCTAGTGGTTTGGTACCCGGGGGTTTAGTAGAGACCCAGTACTTC | CASGLVPGGLVETQYF
TRBD2 | TRBJ2-3 | TRBV4-1 | . | TGCGCCAGCAGCCAAGTACGTCGGGGCGGGAGGGGAGGCGATACGCAGTATTTT | CASSQVRRGGRGGDTQYF
TRBD1 | TRBJ2-7 | TRBV27 | . | TGTGCCAGCAGTTCTTGGACAGGGGGGACCTACGAGCAGTACTTC | CASSSWTGGTYEQYF
. | TRBJ2-6 | TRBV9 | . | TGTGCCAGCAGCCCGACTGCCGGGGCCAACGTCCTGACTTTC | CASSPTAGANVLTF
. | TRBJ2-5 | TRBV15 | . | TGTGCCACCAACAGAGGAGACAGCCAAGAGACCCAGTACTTC | CATNRGDSQETQYF
TRBD2 | TRBJ2-1 | TRBV7-2 | . | TGTGCCAGCAGCTTAGAAGGGACTAGCGGGATTAATGAGCAGTTCTTC | CASSLEGTSGINEQFF
. | TRBJ1-1 | TRBV10-1 | . | TGCGCCAGCAGTGGGGACAAAGGTGGGAACACTGAAGCTTTCTTT | CASSGDKGGNTEAFF
TRBD1 | TRBJ1-1 | TRBV5-4 | . | TGTGCCAGCAGCCCCGGGCGGGGACAGATAAACACTGAAGCTTTCTTT | CASSPGRGQINTEAFF
. | TRBJ1-2 | TRBV11-2 | . | TGTGCCAGCAGCTTACAGGTGGCGGGGGGCGCCGATGGCTACACCTTC | CASSLQVAGGADGYTF
TRBD2 | TRBJ2-7 | TRBV6-6 | . | TGTGCCAGCAGTTACTCGATTCTAGCGGGAGCCGAGGAGCAGTACTTC | CASSYSILAGAEEQYF
TRBD2 | TRBJ2-3 | TRBV4-3 | . | TGCGCCAGCAGCCAAGAGCGGGGGGGTCACACAGATACGCAGTATTTT | CASSQERGGHTDTQYF
. | TRBJ1-6 | TRBV27 | . | TGTGCCAGCAGTTTAGGGGACTTCTCCTATAATTCACCCCTCCACTTT | CASSLGDFSYNSPLHF
. | TRBJ1-1 | TRBV2 | . | TGTGCCAGCACCCCCGAGGTGAACACTGAAGCTTTCTTT | CASTPEVNTEAFF
. | TRBJ2-7 | TRBV2 | . | TGTGCCAGCAGTTCCCAAGGGGGGGAGGACGAGCAGTACTTC | CASSSQGGEDEQYF
TRBD1 | TRBJ1-2 | TRBV7-2 | . | TGTGCCAGCAGCTCCCGGGGGACAGGGGGTGGCTACACCTTC | CASSSRGTGGGYTF
TRBD1 | TRBJ1-5 | TRBV7-2 | . | TGTGCCAGTAGCCCCGGACAGGCCCAGGCCCAGCATTTT | CASSPGQAQAQHF
. | TRBJ2-5 | TRBV7-8 | . | TGTGCCAGCAGCTTAAAAGCGGAGACCCAGTACTTC | CASSLKAETQYF
TRBD2 | TRBJ2-7 | TRBV14 | . | TGTGCCAGCAGCCATACAAGAGGGACTAGCGGATCCTACGAGCAGTACTTC | CASSHTRGTSGSYEQYF
TRBD1 | TRBJ1-2 | TRBV5-5 | . | TGTGCCAGCAGCTTGTGGACAGGGGGCCGAGGCTACACCTTC | CASSLWTGGRGYTF
. | TRBJ2-7 | TRBV27 | . | TGTGCCAGCAGTTTATCCCCCGGCTCCTACGAGCAGTACTTC | CASSLSPGSYEQYF
. | TRBJ1-2 | TRBV5-5 | . | TGTGCCAGCAGCTTACCGGGGCGCGGGAGCTACACCTTC | CASSLPGRGSYTF
TRBD2 | TRBJ2-5 | TRBV9 | few | TGTGCCAGCAGCGTAAGTTTGGCGGCTAGCGGGAGGAGCGAGACCCAGTACTTC | CASSVSLAASGRSETQYF
. | TRBJ1-1 | TRBV10-3 | . | TGTGCCATCAGTGCCAGGGGGAACACTGAAGCTTTCTTT | CAISARGNTEAFF
TRBD1 | TRBJ2-7 | TRBV6-5 | . | TGTGCCAGCAGAAGGGACAGGGGGAACTACGAGCAGTACTTC | CASRRDRGNYEQYF
. | TRBJ1-2 | TRBV6-6 | . | TGTGCCAGCAGCCCCCGCCGGAGCGAGAATGGCTACACCTTC | CASSPRRSENGYTF
. | TRBJ2-7 | TRBV2 | . | TGTGCCAGCAGTCGGGTTTATGACGAGCAGTACTTC | CASSRVYDEQYF